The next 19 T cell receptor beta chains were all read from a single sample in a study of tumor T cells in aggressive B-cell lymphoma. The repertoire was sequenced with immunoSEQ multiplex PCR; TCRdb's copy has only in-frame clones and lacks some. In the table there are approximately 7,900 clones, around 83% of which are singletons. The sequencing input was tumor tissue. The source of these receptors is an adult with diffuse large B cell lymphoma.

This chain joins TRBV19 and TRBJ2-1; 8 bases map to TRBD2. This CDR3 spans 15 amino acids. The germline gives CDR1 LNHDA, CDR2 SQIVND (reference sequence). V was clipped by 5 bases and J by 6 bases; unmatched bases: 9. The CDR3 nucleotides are TGTGCCAGTAGTCCCGGGACTAGTGCTATCAATGAGCAGTTCTTC. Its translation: CASSPGTSAINEQFF.

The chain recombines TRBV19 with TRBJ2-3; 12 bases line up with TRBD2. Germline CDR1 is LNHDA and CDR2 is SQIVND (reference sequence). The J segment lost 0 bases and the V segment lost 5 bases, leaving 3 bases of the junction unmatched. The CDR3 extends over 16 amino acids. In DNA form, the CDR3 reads TGTGCCAGTAGTTCGGGACTAGCGGGTAGCACAGATACGCAGTATTTT. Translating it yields CASSSGLAGSTDTQYF.

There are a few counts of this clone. The CDR3 is CASSLEGQDFEAFF. DNA for the CDR3: TGCGCCAGCAGCTTGGAGGGACAGGATTTTGAAGCTTTCTTT. V gene TRBV5-1 combines with J gene TRBJ1-1; 8 nucleotides line up with TRBD1. CDR3 length: 14 amino acids. V dropped 0 bases and J dropped 7; count of bases not matched to a gene: 5. Germline values: CDR1 SGHRS, CDR2 YFSETQ.

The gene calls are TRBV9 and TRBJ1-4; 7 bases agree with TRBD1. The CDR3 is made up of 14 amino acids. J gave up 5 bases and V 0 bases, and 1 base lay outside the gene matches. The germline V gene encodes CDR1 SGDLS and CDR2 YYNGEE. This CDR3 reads CASSVEQGNEKLFF. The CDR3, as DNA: TGTGCCAGCAGCGTAGAACAGGGGAATGAAAAACTGTTTTTT.

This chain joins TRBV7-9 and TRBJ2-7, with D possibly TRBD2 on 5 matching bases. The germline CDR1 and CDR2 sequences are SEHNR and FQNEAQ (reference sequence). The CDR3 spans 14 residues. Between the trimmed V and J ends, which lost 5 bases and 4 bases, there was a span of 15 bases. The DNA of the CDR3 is TGTGCCAGCAGCCCCGGAGAGCGGACTTACGAGCAGTACTTC. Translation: CASSPGERTYEQYF.

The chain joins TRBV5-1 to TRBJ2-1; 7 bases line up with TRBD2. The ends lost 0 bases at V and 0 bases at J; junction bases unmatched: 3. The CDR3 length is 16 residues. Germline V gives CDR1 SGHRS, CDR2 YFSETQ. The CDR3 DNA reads TGCGCCAGCAGCTTGGGGGGGGGTAGCTCCTACAATGAGCAGTTCTTC. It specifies CASSLGGGSSYNEQFF. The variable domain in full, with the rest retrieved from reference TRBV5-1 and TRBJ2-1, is KAGVTQTPRYLIKTRGQQVTLSCSPISGHRSVSWYQQTPGQGLQFLFEYFSETQRNKGNFPGRFSGRQFSNSRSEMNVSTLELGDSALYLCASSLGGGSSYNEQFFGPGTRLTVL.

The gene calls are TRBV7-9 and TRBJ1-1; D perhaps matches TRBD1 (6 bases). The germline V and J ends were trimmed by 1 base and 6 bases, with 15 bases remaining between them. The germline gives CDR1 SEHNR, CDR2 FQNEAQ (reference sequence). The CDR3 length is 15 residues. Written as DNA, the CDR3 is TGTGCCAGCAGCTTAGAAACAGGGTCTAGAGCTGAAGCTTTCTTT. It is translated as CASSLETGSRAEAFF.

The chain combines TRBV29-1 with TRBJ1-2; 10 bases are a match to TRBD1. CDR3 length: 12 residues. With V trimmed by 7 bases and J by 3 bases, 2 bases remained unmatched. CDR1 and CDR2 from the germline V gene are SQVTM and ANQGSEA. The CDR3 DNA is TGCAGCGATGGACAGGGGGACTATGGCTACACCTTC. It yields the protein CSDGQGDYGYTF.

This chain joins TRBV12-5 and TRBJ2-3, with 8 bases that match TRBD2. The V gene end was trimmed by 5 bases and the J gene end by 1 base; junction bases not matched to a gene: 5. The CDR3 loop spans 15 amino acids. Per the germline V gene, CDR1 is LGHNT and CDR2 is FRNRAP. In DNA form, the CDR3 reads TGTGCTAGTGGTCCTAGCGGGCCTGGCACAGATACGCAGTATTTT. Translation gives CASGPSGPGTDTQYF.

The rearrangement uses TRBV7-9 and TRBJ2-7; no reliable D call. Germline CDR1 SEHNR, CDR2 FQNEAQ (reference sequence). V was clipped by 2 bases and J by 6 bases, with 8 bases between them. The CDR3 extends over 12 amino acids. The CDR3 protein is CASSLLGREQYF. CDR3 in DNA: TGTGCCAGCAGCTTACTGGGCCGCGAGCAGTACTTC. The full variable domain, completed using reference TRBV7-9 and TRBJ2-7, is DTGVSQNPRHKITKRGQNVTFRCDPISEHNRLYWYRQTLGQGPEFLTYFQNEAQLEKSRLLSDRFSAERPKGSFSTLEIQRTEQGDSAMYLCASSLLGREQYFGPGTRLTVT.

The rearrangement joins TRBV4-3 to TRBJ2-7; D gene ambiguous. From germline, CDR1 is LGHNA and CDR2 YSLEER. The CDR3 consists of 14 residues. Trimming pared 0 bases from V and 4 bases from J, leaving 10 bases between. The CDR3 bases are TGCGCCAGCAGCCAAGATCGGAGAGGTTACGAGCAGTACTTC. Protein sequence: CASSQDRRGYEQYF.

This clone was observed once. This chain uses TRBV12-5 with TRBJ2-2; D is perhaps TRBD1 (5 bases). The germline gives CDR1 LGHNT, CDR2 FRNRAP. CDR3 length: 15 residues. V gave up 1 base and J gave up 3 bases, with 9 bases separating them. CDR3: CASGLAVGDTGELFF. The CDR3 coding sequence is TGTGCTAGTGGTTTGGCGGTAGGGGACACCGGGGAGCTGTTTTTT.

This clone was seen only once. CDR3 sequence: CASSVGQGATNEKLFF. CDR3 sequence (DNA): TGTGCCAGCAGCGTAGGGCAGGGCGCAACTAATGAAAAACTGTTTTTT. V is TRBV9 and J is TRBJ1-4; possible D gene TRBD1, 5 bases. Trimming cost V 0 bases and J 0 bases, with 9 bases left between them. The CDR3 is made up of 16 amino acids. The germline V gene encodes CDR1 SGDLS and CDR2 YYNGEE.

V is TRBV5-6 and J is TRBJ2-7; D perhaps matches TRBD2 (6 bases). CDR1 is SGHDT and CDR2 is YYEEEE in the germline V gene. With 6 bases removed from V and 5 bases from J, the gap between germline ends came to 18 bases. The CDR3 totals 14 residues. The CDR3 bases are TGTGCCAGCACGGGGGTGGGAGACGGGAACGAGCAGTACTTC. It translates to CASTGVGDGNEQYF.

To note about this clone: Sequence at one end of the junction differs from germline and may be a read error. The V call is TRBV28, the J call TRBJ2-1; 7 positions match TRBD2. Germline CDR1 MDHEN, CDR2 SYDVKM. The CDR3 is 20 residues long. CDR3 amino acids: CASTATGEAPARGRGNEQFF. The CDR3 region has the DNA TGCGCCAGCACCGCCACGGGGGAGGCGCCAGCTCGGGGGAGGGGTAATGAGCAGTTCTTC.

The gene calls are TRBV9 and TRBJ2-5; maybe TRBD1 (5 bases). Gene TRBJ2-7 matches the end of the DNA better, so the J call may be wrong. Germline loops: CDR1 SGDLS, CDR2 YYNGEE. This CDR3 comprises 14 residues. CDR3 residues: CASSEGLFTYEQYF. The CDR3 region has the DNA TGTGCCAGCAGCGAGGGGCTATTCACCTACGAGCAGTACTTC.

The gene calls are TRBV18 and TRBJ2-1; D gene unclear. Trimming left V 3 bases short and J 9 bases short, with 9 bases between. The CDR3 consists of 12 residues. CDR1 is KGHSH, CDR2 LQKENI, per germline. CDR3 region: CASSPLESEQFF. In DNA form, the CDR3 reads TGTGCCAGCTCACCCCTCGAGTCTGAGCAGTTCTTC.

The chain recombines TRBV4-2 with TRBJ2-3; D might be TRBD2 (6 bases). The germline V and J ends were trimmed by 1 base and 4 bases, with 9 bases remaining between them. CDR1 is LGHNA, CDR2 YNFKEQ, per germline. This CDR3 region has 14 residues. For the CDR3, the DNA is TGTGCCAGCAGCCAAGGACTAGGTCCAGATACGCAGTATTTT. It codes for CASSQGLGPDTQYF.

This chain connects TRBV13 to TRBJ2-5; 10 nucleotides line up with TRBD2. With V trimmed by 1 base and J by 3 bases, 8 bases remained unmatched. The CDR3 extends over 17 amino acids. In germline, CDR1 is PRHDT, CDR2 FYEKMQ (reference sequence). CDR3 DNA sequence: TGTGCCAGCAGCTTAGCGGCTAGCGGGAGTGGTGAAGAGACCCAGTACTTC. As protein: CASSLAASGSGEETQYF.